A single sample is the source of the 31 T cell receptor beta chains below, sequenced in a study of T cells in Graves' hyperthyroidism and ophthalmopathy. RNA transcripts provided the source from which TCR beta CDR3 regions were amplified. With the HTBI primer set, the TCR CDR3 went through a first round of RT-PCR. In TCRdb, the multiplex PCR reads were re-called with MiXCR into one record per CDR3 protein. This sample yields about 760,000 distinct CDR3 sequences, of which around a third are seen a single time; around 30% belongs to the top ten. The sequencing input was blood. The origin of the receptors is a woman aged 40 to 50 with Graves' hyperthyroidism.

This clonotype was seen at least ten times. The chain links TRBV7-9 to TRBJ1-1; D not certain. This CDR3 is built from 14 residues. CDR1 is SEHNR, CDR2 FQNEAQ, per germline (reference sequence). V was shortened by 6 bases and J by 7 bases, with 18 bases between the two germline ends. The CDR3 DNA follows: TGTGCCAGCAGATCAGTCCCCAGAGCCAGTGAAGCTTTCTTT. It yields the protein CASRSVPRASEAFF.

This clonotype was picked up many times. This rearrangement joins TRBV12-3 or TRBV12-4 to TRBJ1-3; D is unresolved. This CDR3 has 14 residues. The V end was cut by 5 bases, the J end by 0 bases, with 8 bases between. This chain's CDR3 is CASSRRSSGNTIYF. CDR3 in DNA: TGTGCCAGCAGTCGACGAAGCTCTGGAAACACCATATATTTT.

About this clonotype: A much larger clone differs from this one at a single base, so this may be a read error. The chain has TRBV9 and TRBJ1-1; 7 nucleotides align to TRBD1. Germline lookup yields CDR1 SGDLS and CDR2 YYNGEE. The CDR3 spans 15 residues. V lost 0 bases and J lost 1; bases outside the gene matches: 3. The CDR3 region has the DNA TGTGCCAGCAGCGTAGGGGGGGACAGGAACACTGAAGCTTTCTTT. This sequence encodes CASSVGGDRNTEAFF.

This clonotype was counted at least ten times. The chain recombines TRBV5-8 with TRBJ2-2; 7 nucleotides line up with TRBD2. Trimming took 1 base from V and 3 from J; bases not matched to a gene: 3. This CDR3 comprises 15 residues. CDR1 is SGHTS and CDR2 is YDEGEE in the germline V gene. This chain's CDR3 is CASSLPGRDTGELFF. The CDR3, as DNA: TGTGCCAGCAGCTTGCCAGGGAGGGACACCGGGGAGCTGTTTTTT.

V is TRBV10-3 and J is TRBJ2-7; 9 bases are shared with TRBD1. The CDR3 is made up of 17 amino acids. V was clipped by 3 bases and J by 0 bases; unmatched bases: 9. In germline, CDR1 is ENHRY, CDR2 SYGVKD. The CDR3 DNA is TGTGCCATCAGTGACGGGGGAACAGGGGGCCGCTCCTACGAGCAGTACTTC. Its translation is CAISDGGTGGRSYEQYF.

With regard to this clonotype: This clone may be a read error of a much larger clone one base away. V usage is TRBV5-1 and J usage is TRBJ1-1; 7 bases agree with TRBD1. CDR1 is SGHRS and CDR2 is YFSETQ in the germline V gene. V was clipped by 4 bases and J by 1 base; unmatched bases: 4. The CDR3 has 14 amino acids. The CDR3: CASSHGQENTEAFF. CDR3 DNA: TGCGCCAGCAGCCACGGACAGGAGAACACTGAAGCTTTCTTT. The whole variable domain, remainder taken from reference TRBV5-1 and TRBJ1-1, is KAGVTQTPRYLIKTRGQQVTLSCSPISGHRSVSWYQQTPGQGLQFLFEYFSETQRNKGNFPGRFSGRQFSNSRSEMNVSTLELGDSALYLCASSHGQENTEAFFGQGTRLTVV.

This clonotype showed up just a few times. The rearrangement joins TRBV12-3 or TRBV12-4 to TRBJ1-6, with D possibly TRBD1 on 6 matching bases. The CDR3 loop spans 15 amino acids. The ends were cut back, 2 bases at V and 11 bases at J, with 16 bases in the middle. The CDR3 region has the DNA TGTGCCAGCAGTTTAAACAGGGTCTTCGGGACACCCCTCCACTTT. Its translation is CASSLNRVFGTPLHF.

This clonotype was counted between two and nine times. The chain joins TRBV20-1 to TRBJ1-4, with D possibly being TRBD1 (6 bases). V was shortened by 5 bases and J by 4 bases, with 17 bases between the two germline ends. The CDR3 length is 15 residues. Germline lookup yields CDR1 DFQATT and CDR2 SNEGSKA (reference sequence). CDR3 residues: CSAPLRGGYNEKLFF. In DNA, the CDR3 is TGCAGTGCTCCTCTGAGAGGGGGATATAATGAAAAACTGTTTTTT.

In the case of this clonotype: A clone one base away is much larger, so this may be a read error. The chain uses TRBV12-3 or TRBV12-4 and TRBJ1-3; D possibly corresponds to TRBD1 (6 bases). CDR3 length equals 14 residues. CDR3 DNA sequence: TGTGCCAGCATAGGGGGATTTAGCGGAAGCACCATATATTTT. It codes for CASIGGFSGSTIYF.

This chain joins TRBV2 and TRBJ2-2; possible D gene TRBD1, 5 bases. Germline-derived CDR1 and CDR2 are SNHLY and FYNNEI. The ends were cut back, 5 bases at V and 9 bases at J, with 10 bases in the middle. The CDR3 extends over 12 amino acids. CDR3 DNA sequence: TGTGCCAGCAGTAGACAGTCCAGGGAGCTGTTTTTT. Its translation is CASSRQSRELFF.

Of note for this clonotype: At one end the junction does not follow the germline gene, possibly because of a read error. The gene calls are TRBV15 and TRBJ2-3; perhaps D is TRBD1 or TRBD2 (6 bases each). The V gene's germline CDR1 is LNHNV and CDR2 YYDKDF (reference sequence). The CDR3 runs to 14 residues. In DNA, the CDR3 is TGTGCCACCCGCCGACGGGGGCAGAGAGATACGCAGTTTTTT. Translated, it gives CATRRRGQRDTQFF.

V is TRBV29-1 and J is TRBJ1-1; D gene unclear. The CDR3 contains 11 residues. The germline gives CDR1 SQVTM, CDR2 ANQGSEA. The CDR3 nucleotides are TGCGGACTTGGGGAGCACACTGAAGCTTTCTTT. Translation gives CGLGEHTEAFF.

The V and J genes are TRBV25-1 and TRBJ1-3, with D unresolved. The length of the CDR3 is 12 residues. V shed 8 bases and J shed 4 bases, with 9 bases lying between them. The V gene's germline CDR1 is MGHDK and CDR2 SYGVNS. CDR3 residues: CASSPEGNTIYF. CDR3 DNA: TGTGCCAGCTCACCGGAAGGAAACACCATATATTTT. Full variable domain (remainder filled in from reference TRBV25-1 and TRBJ1-3): EADIYQTPRYLVIGTGKKITLECSQTMGHDKMYWYQQDPGMELHLIHYSYGVNSTEKGDLSSESTVSRIRTEHFPLTLESARPSHTSQYLCASSPEGNTIYFGEGSWLTVV.

Only a few counts were recorded for this clonotype. The V gene is TRBV6-5, the J gene TRBJ1-1, with 8 bases identical to TRBD1. The CDR3 runs to 15 residues. Germline V gene lookup returns CDR1 MNHEY and CDR2 SVGAGI. The V and J ends lost 6 bases and 5 bases, in that order; junction bases with no gene match: 11. For the CDR3, the DNA is TGTGCCAGCAGCCCGAGGACAGGGCGGGAAACTGAAGCTTTCTTT. Protein product: CASSPRTGRETEAFF.

Turning to this clonotype: A much larger clonotype is one base distant, so this may be a read error. The V and J genes are TRBV6-5 and TRBJ1-2; D is uncertain. Germline CDR1 is MNHEY and CDR2 is SVGAGI. This CDR3 contains 13 residues. Trimming took off 2 bases at V and 5 bases at J, with 9 bases between the two ends. The CDR3 is CASSYPSGYGYTF. The CDR3 DNA is TGTGCCAGCAGTTACCCATCGGGTTATGGCTACACCTTC.

The chain has TRBV9 and TRBJ1-1; a possible D gene is TRBD1 (5 bases). The CDR3 loop spans 13 amino acids. V was trimmed by 0 bases and J by 8 bases, leaving 11 bases between them. Germline V gene sequence: CDR1 SGDLS, CDR2 YYNGEE. The CDR3 sequence: CASSVEGPREAFF. CDR3 nucleotides: TGTGCCAGCAGCGTAGAGGGACCGCGCGAAGCTTTCTTT.

The V call is TRBV7-9, the J call TRBJ1-1, with TRBD1 matching over 10 bases. The CDR3 is made up of 17 amino acids. CDR1 SEHNR and CDR2 FQNEAQ come from the germline V gene (reference sequence). V trimming: 1 base; J trimming: 3 bases; junction bases outside the gene matches: 8. The CDR3 is CASSLVRWDRGDTEAFF. The CDR3 coding sequence is TGTGCCAGCAGCTTAGTCAGGTGGGACAGGGGTGACACTGAAGCTTTCTTT.

Remarks on this clonotype: A read error may be the cause here, since a much bigger clone is one base away. The conserved phenylalanine or tryptophan normally closing the CDR3 is absent here, so this likely arose from a read error. The V call is TRBV7-8, the J call TRBJ1-5; no definite D call. The length of the CDR3 is 14 residues. V gave up 6 bases and J gave up 2 bases, with 11 bases separating them. CDR1 and CDR2 (germline): SGHVS, FQNEAQ. The CDR3 bases are TGTGCCAGCAGGGACGGAACCGGCAATCAGCCCCAGCATCTT. Protein: CASRDGTGNQPQHL.

This clonotype appeared many times. The genes are TRBV7-2 and TRBJ2-2; 9 bases map to TRBD2. V gave up 2 bases and J gave up 3 bases; unmatched junction bases: 1. Germline-derived CDR1 and CDR2 are SGHTA and FQGNSA. The CDR3 sequence is 15 residues long. CDR3 nucleotides: TGTGCCAGCAGCTTACGGACTAGCGACACCGGGGAGCTGTTTTTT. Its protein product is CASSLRTSDTGELFF.

In this sample, this clonotype turned up a few times. A junction end diverges from the germline sequence, so it may reflect a read error. The gene calls are TRBV19 and TRBJ1-2; no reliable D call. The CDR3 is 13 residues long. Germline CDR1 is LNHDA and CDR2 is SQIVND (reference sequence). The CDR3 here is CASSNRADYGYTF. CDR3 DNA sequence: TGTGCCAGCAGTAACCGGGCCGACTATGGCTACACCTTC.

The CDR3 loop is CSSYGAAYYGYTF. The CDR3 nucleotides are TGCAGCAGTTACGGGGCAGCTTATTATGGCTACACCTTC. V is TRBV29-1 and J is TRBJ1-2; the D gene is possibly TRBD1 (5 bases). Germline V CDR1 and CDR2: SQVTM, ANQGSEA. This CDR3 spans 13 amino acids. Trimming cost V 8 bases and J 5 bases, with 18 bases left between them.

This chain links TRBV4-1 with TRBJ2-2; D call uncertain. This CDR3 has 15 residues. Trimming cost V 6 bases and J 3 bases, with 14 bases left between them. CDR1 is MGHRA and CDR2 is YSYEKL in the germline V gene. DNA for the CDR3: TGCGCCAGCAGTCCAAGGGCCCTGTACACCGGGGAGCTGTTTTTT. It encodes CASSPRALYTGELFF.

This clonotype occurred a few times. This chain joins TRBV24-1 and TRBJ1-4; D remains unclear. The CDR3 has 13 amino acids. Germline V CDR1 and CDR2: KGHDR, SFDVKD. Trimming removed 9 bases at V and 4 bases at J, with 11 bases between. This CDR3 is CATSSPINEKLFF. Here the CDR3 DNA reads TGTGCCACCTCCAGTCCCATTAATGAAAAACTGTTTTTT.

The rearrangement uses TRBV11-2 and TRBJ1-1, with D maybe TRBD1 (5 bases). CDR3 length equals 13 residues. The germline V gene has CDR1 SGHAT and CDR2 FQNNGV. The V gene lost 11 bases and the J gene lost 5 bases, with 18 bases spanning the gap. This CDR3 reads CASMSPDRTEAFF. The CDR3 nucleotides read TGTGCCTCCATGAGCCCAGACAGAACTGAAGCTTTCTTT.

The V gene is TRBV5-1, the J gene TRBJ1-6, with 7 bases aligning to TRBD1. CDR3 length equals 14 residues. V dropped 5 bases and J dropped 4; count of bases not matched to a gene: 3. Per the germline V gene, CDR1 is SGHRS and CDR2 is YFSETQ. This chain's CDR3 is CASRRQGYNSPLHF. DNA of the CDR3: TGCGCCAGCAGGAGACAGGGTTATAATTCACCCCTCCACTTT. The variable domain in full, with the rest retrieved from reference TRBV5-1 and TRBJ1-6, is KAGVTQTPRYLIKTRGQQVTLSCSPISGHRSVSWYQQTPGQGLQFLFEYFSETQRNKGNFPGRFSGRQFSNSRSEMNVSTLELGDSALYLCASRRQGYNSPLHFGNGTRLTVT.

This clonotype was seen just once. The chain is built from TRBV20-1 and TRBJ2-7; 7 positions match TRBD1. The J call may be wrong; the DNA end is better matched by TRBJ2-4. Germline V gene sequence: CDR1 DFQATT, CDR2 SNEGSKA (reference sequence). The CDR3 contains 13 residues. CDR3 sequence reads: CSSTGDGGNIQYF. CDR3 nucleotides: TGCAGTTCAACAGGGGATGGAGGAAACATTCAGTACTTC.

This clonotype came up many times. The J gene is TRBJ2-2, the V gene TRBV2, with D unclear. V lost 5 bases, J lost 6 bases, and 13 bases lay in between. The germline gives CDR1 SNHLY, CDR2 FYNNEI. The CDR3 loop spans 14 amino acids. The CDR3 region has the DNA TGTGCCAGCAGTCCCCAAGACGTAGCCGGGGAGCTGTTTTTT. Amino acids: CASSPQDVAGELFF.

This clonotype was observed at least ten times. The genes are TRBV5-1 and TRBJ1-1; the D gene is possibly TRBD1 (6 bases). The germline gives CDR1 SGHRS, CDR2 YFSETQ. Deletions cut 4 bases from V and 4 bases from J, with 14 bases between. CDR3 length: 14 amino acids. As DNA, the CDR3 is TGCGCCAGCAGCGATCAGGGGACGGGCACTGAAGCTTTCTTT. It specifies CASSDQGTGTEAFF.

Details on this clonotype: A read error may produce the germline difference seen at one junction end. The rearrangement uses TRBV7-2 and TRBJ2-7, with a tentative D call TRBD2 (6 bases). The CDR3 is 14 amino acids. Germline V gene lookup returns CDR1 SGHTA and CDR2 FQGNSA. DNA of the CDR3: TGTGCCAGCAGGTTAGCGGAGAGCTCCTACGAGCAGTACTTC. Protein: CASRLAESSYEQYF. The variable domain in full, completed from reference TRBV7-2 and TRBJ2-7, reads GAGVSQSPSNKVTEKGKDVELRCDPISGHTALYWYRQSLGQGLEFLIYFQGNSAPDKSGLPSDRFSAERTGGSVSTLTIQRTQQEDSAVYLCASRLAESSYEQYFGPGTRLTVT.

In this sample, this clonotype turned up a few times. The chain is built from TRBV7-6 and TRBJ2-7; D is tentatively TRBD1 or TRBD2 (6 bases each). Near its end, the DNA agrees better with TRBJ2-1, so the J call may be wrong. CDR3 size: 13 residues. CDR1 is SGHVS and CDR2 is FNYEAQ in the germline V gene. The CDR3 region is CASSLAGEDEQFF. The CDR3 DNA reads TGTGCCAGCAGCTTGGCAGGGGAGGATGAGCAGTTCTTC.

V and J are TRBV20-1 and TRBJ2-1; D is unresolved. Trimming took 3 bases from V and 5 from J, leaving 14 bases between them. This CDR3 is built from 14 residues. The V gene's germline CDR1 is DFQATT and CDR2 SNEGSKA (reference sequence). This CDR3 reads CSAREPQFHNEQFF. As DNA, the CDR3 is TGCAGTGCTAGGGAGCCACAGTTTCACAATGAGCAGTTCTTC.